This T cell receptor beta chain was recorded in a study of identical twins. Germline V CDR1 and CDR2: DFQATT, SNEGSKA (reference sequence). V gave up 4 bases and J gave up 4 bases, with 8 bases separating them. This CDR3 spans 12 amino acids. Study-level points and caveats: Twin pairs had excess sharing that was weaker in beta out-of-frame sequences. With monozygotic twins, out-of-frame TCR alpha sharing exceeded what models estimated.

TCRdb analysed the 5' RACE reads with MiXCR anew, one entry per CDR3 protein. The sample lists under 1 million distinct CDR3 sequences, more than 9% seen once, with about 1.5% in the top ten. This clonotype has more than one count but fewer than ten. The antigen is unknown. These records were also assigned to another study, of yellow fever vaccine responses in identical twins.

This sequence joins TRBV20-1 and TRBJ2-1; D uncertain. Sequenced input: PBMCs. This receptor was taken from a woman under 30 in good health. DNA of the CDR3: TGCAGTGCTAATGTCAGGTACAATGAGCAGTTCTTC. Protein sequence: CSANVRYNEQFF.